What follows is one TCR beta chain and its context. It was across several immunoSEQ plates that each subset's genomic DNA was evenly split. DNA at roughly 0.2 ug, 25,000 to 30,000 T cell genomes, went into sorted-subset replicate PCRs. Sequencing used immunoSEQ multiplex PCR; TCRdb keeps in-frame clones, though not all of them. This table has 500,000 to 550,000 clones, 90% to 96% appearing once. These data originate in a study of shared clonotypes between healthy human individuals. CDR1 is SGHTS and CDR2 is YDEGEE in the germline V gene. This CDR3 region has 20 residues. Trimming cost V 4 bases and J 0 bases; bases outside gene matches: 22. Donors were healthy HIV-negative adults without recently reported acute infections or vaccinations. Into CD45RA+ naive and CD45RA-negative memory subsets, the CD4+ cells were split.

Sequenced input: naive CD4+ T cells sorted from blood. Subset in this sample: CD45RA+ positively selected. The gene calls are TRBV5-8 and TRBJ2-7, with TRBD1 identical over 7 bases. This receptor was obtained from a woman between 25 and 40 years old in good health. The CDR3 coding sequence is TGTGCCAGCAGCCTGGGAAGGGGGACCCCTCAAACAGGGGCCTCCTACGAGCAGTACTTC. Residues: CASSLGRGTPQTGASYEQYF.